The sequence of this T cell receptor beta chain was determined in a study of control samples from healthy donors and cancer patients. Germline loops: CDR1 MNHEY, CDR2 SMNVEV (reference sequence). The CDR3 is 16 amino acids. Unmatched junction bases numbered 6, after V lost 4 bases and J lost 4 bases. The method was immunoSEQ multiplex PCR; TCRdb's version includes in-frame clones alone and lacks a portion of them. The sample has 100,000 to 150,000 clones, 89% seen once; the top ten hold 30% to 50%. V gene TRBV27 combines with J gene TRBJ1-4, with 10 bases lining up with TRBD1. The sequencing input was blood. The receptor was isolated from a man aged 50-60 years in good health. CDR3 sequence: CASSYGGTGVNEKLFF. DNA of the CDR3: TGTGCCAGCAGTTATGGGGGGACAGGGGTTAATGAAAAACTGTTTTTT.